A single sample is the source of the 28 T cell receptor beta chains below, sequenced in a study of T-cell memory formation after mild COVID-19. Each CDR3 protein is one row after TCRdb ran MiXCR on the 5' RACE reads. The sample shows 200,000 to 250,000 distinct CDR3 sequences, approximately 16% of them seen only once. The source material was PBMCs or a T cell subset sorted from them (not recorded which). These TCRs come from a man aged 18 to 30 who had mild COVID-19 (a few samples of this study predate the infection). Cell type and time point are not known.

This clonotype occurred many times. This chain links TRBV7-2 with TRBJ1-2, with 7 bases that match TRBD1. Unmatched junction bases numbered 12, after V lost 5 bases and J lost 6 bases. There are 15 residues in the CDR3. Germline assignment: CDR1 SGHTA and CDR2 FQGNSA. Here the CDR3 DNA reads TGTGCCAGCAGCGCCCGGGAGGGGGCGCGGGATGGCTACACCTTC. Residues: CASSAREGARDGYTF.

This clonotype was seen more than once but under ten times. This chain links TRBV20-1 with TRBJ2-4; D uncertain. V dropped 4 bases and J dropped 7 bases, with 14 bases sitting between them. The germline V gene has CDR1 DFQATT and CDR2 SNEGSKA (reference sequence). The length of the CDR3 is 13 residues. The DNA of the CDR3 is TGCAGTGCTACGCCGGGCAATTTGAACATTCAGTACTTC. It specifies CSATPGNLNIQYF.

The chain is built from TRBV12-3 or TRBV12-4 and TRBJ2-1; TRBD1 or TRBD2 may be the D gene (5 bases each). The CDR3 consists of 12 residues. V gave up 0 bases and J gave up 14 bases, with 11 bases separating them. The CDR3 nucleotides read TGTGCCAGCAGTTTAGCGGCAGGGCGGGAGTTCTTC. Encoded protein: CASSLAAGREFF.

This clonotype was detected only a few times. The chain has TRBV7-9 and TRBJ1-1; D not resolved. V dropped 3 bases and J dropped 4 bases, with 12 bases sitting between them. Germline CDR1 SEHNR, CDR2 FQNEAQ (reference sequence). CDR3 length equals 14 residues. CDR3 in DNA: TGTGCCAGCAGCTTTGGAGGTCTGGGCACTGAAGCTTTCTTT. This codes for CASSFGGLGTEAFF.

This clonotype occurred a few times. This chain joins TRBV20-1 and TRBJ1-1, with D hard to call. This CDR3 contains 14 residues. Germline CDR1 and CDR2: DFQATT and SNEGSKA (reference sequence). Trimming took off 0 bases at V and 5 bases at J, with 13 bases between the two ends. CDR3: CSARDSTKPTEAFF. Here the CDR3 DNA reads TGCAGTGCTAGAGATTCAACTAAGCCGACTGAAGCTTTCTTT.

The rearrangement joins TRBV14 to TRBJ1-2, with D tentatively TRBD1 (5 bases). Germline CDR1 is SGHDN and CDR2 is FVKESK. Trimming stripped 4 bases from V and 3 bases from J, with 12 bases between. The CDR3 length is 14 residues. The CDR3 DNA reads as TGTGCCAGCAGCCCCCTCGGAGGGGACTATGGCTACACCTTC. Its translation is CASSPLGGDYGYTF.

The V and J genes are TRBV6-5 and TRBJ2-1, with D perhaps TRBD2 (5 bases). Trimming shortened V by 0 bases and J by 8 bases, and 11 bases separated the two germline ends. The germline CDR1 and CDR2 sequences are MNHEY and SVGAGI. This CDR3 comprises 14 residues. The CDR3 protein is CASSYSLAQDEQFF. As DNA, the CDR3 is TGTGCCAGCAGTTACTCGCTAGCCCAGGATGAGCAGTTCTTC.

V usage is TRBV7-2 and J usage is TRBJ2-7, with 10 bases identical to TRBD1. The CDR3 is made up of 15 amino acids. CDR1 is SGHTA, CDR2 FQGNSA, per germline. J lost 5 bases, V lost 1 base, and 5 bases had no gene match. CDR3 coding DNA: TGTGCCAGCAGCTTAGGGCGGACAGGGGGTAACGAGCAGTACTTC. Translating it yields CASSLGRTGGNEQYF.

V usage is TRBV2 and J usage is TRBJ2-1; D is perhaps TRBD2 (6 bases). CDR1 SNHLY and CDR2 FYNNEI come from the germline V gene. V gave up 9 bases and J gave up 7 bases, with 22 bases separating them. This CDR3 comprises 15 residues. The CDR3 spells CASDPGGLSSNEQFF. The CDR3 DNA follows: TGTGCCAGTGATCCTGGGGGACTTTCCTCGAATGAGCAGTTCTTC. The full variable domain, with the rest looked up from reference TRBV2 and TRBJ2-1, is EPEVTQTPSHQVTQMGQEVILRCVPISNHLYFYWYRQILGQKVEFLVSFYNNEISEKSEIFDDQFSVERPDGSNFTLKIRSTKLEDSAMYFCASDPGGLSSNEQFFGPGTRLTVL.

This clonotype was detected only a few times. The chain carries TRBV6-1 and TRBJ1-1; D ambiguous. The V and J ends lost 0 bases and 4 bases respectively, with 6 bases between them. CDR1 and CDR2 from the germline V gene are MNHNS and SASEGT. CDR3 size: 13 residues. Here the CDR3 DNA reads TGTGCCAGCAGTGAAGCCGGCAGCACTGAAGCTTTCTTT. Translated, it gives CASSEAGSTEAFF.

The CDR3 is CASTATGGQQPQHF. The CDR3 nucleotides are TGTGCCAGCACCGCGACAGGGGGCCAGCAGCCCCAGCATTTT. The genes are TRBV2 and TRBJ1-5, with TRBD1 matching 10 bases. Trimming cost V 7 bases and J 7 bases; bases outside gene matches: 7. The CDR3 spans 14 residues. Germline values: CDR1 SNHLY, CDR2 FYNNEI.

This rearrangement joins TRBV5-1 to TRBJ2-5; D gene unclear. This CDR3 comprises 13 residues. In germline, CDR1 is SGHRS, CDR2 YFSETQ. With 1 base removed from V and 1 base from J, the gap between germline ends came to 5 bases. CDR3 nucleotides: TGCGCCAGCAGCTTGCAGCCCCAAGAGACCCAGTACTTC. Its protein product is CASSLQPQETQYF.

This clonotype has at least ten counts. The V gene is TRBV7-2, the J gene TRBJ2-3; a weak D match, TRBD2 (6 bases). Trimming took off 1 base at V and 5 bases at J, with 13 bases between the two ends. The CDR3 contains 15 residues. Per the germline V gene, CDR1 is SGHTA and CDR2 is FQGNSA. The CDR3: CASSLVAGSGDTQYF. CDR3 DNA sequence: TGTGCCAGCAGCTTAGTTGCGGGGTCCGGAGATACGCAGTATTTT.

This clonotype was seen at least ten times. The gene calls are TRBV6-5 and TRBJ2-5; D is ambiguous. Germline CDR1 reads MNHEY; CDR2 reads SVGAGI. Trimming pared 0 bases from V and 7 bases from J, leaving 12 bases between. This CDR3 spans 14 amino acids. DNA of the CDR3: TGTGCCAGCAGTTACTCGATTCTTGGGCGGACCCAGTACTTC. This encodes CASSYSILGRTQYF.

This clonotype came up a few times. The gene calls are TRBV7-9 and TRBJ1-1; D remains ambiguous. V gave up 3 bases and J gave up 1 base, with 9 bases separating them. CDR3 size: 14 residues. Germline CDR1 reads SEHNR; CDR2 reads FQNEAQ (reference sequence). The CDR3 here is CASSFLGGNTEAFF. The CDR3 DNA sequence: TGTGCCAGCAGCTTTTTAGGAGGGAACACTGAAGCTTTCTTT.

V and J are TRBV29-1 and TRBJ2-1; the D is unclear. The germline CDR1 and CDR2 sequences are SQVTM and ANQGSEA. The CDR3 length is 14 residues. V gave up 7 bases and J gave up 5 bases, with 18 bases separating them. The CDR3 DNA reads as TGCAGCGCGGCTATCCTTGCAGACCACAATGAGCAGTTCTTC. It encodes CSAAILADHNEQFF.

This clonotype has just a few counts. The chain employs TRBV28 and TRBJ2-1, with D uncertain. This CDR3 comprises 12 residues. V was clipped by 2 bases and J by 2 bases, with 1 base between them. The V gene's germline CDR1 is MDHEN and CDR2 SYDVKM. In DNA, the CDR3 is TGTGCCAGCAGTTTACCCTACAATGAGCAGTTCTTC. This translates into CASSLPYNEQFF.

This clonotype was recorded at least ten times. The V and J genes are TRBV20-1 and TRBJ1-5, with TRBD1 as a possible D gene (6 bases). CDR1 is DFQATT, CDR2 SNEGSKA, per germline (reference sequence). The CDR3 has 15 amino acids. Trimming shortened V by 3 bases and J by 3 bases, and 15 bases separated the two germline ends. The CDR3 DNA reads as TGCAGTGCTAGGCCCCCGGGGGCTACCAATCAGCCCCAGCATTTT. It is translated as CSARPPGATNQPQHF.

This clonotype was seen a few times. The V gene is TRBV15, the J gene TRBJ2-5; no reliable D call. Germline-derived CDR1 and CDR2 are LNHNV and YYDKDF (reference sequence). The CDR3 extends over 15 amino acids. V was shortened by 0 bases and J by 1 base, with 9 bases between the two germline ends. The CDR3 is CATSRDAQSQETQYF. The CDR3 DNA follows: TGTGCCACCAGCAGAGATGCGCAGTCCCAAGAGACCCAGTACTTC.

The chain recombines TRBV6-1 with TRBJ2-7; D ambiguous. Trimming removed 4 bases at V and 0 bases at J, with 7 bases between. Germline V gene lookup returns CDR1 MNHNS and CDR2 SASEGT. This CDR3 contains 13 residues. The CDR3: CASSAETSYEQYF. In DNA, the CDR3 is TGTGCCAGCAGTGCTGAGACCTCCTACGAGCAGTACTTC.

A few counts support this clonotype. The chain carries TRBV20-1 and TRBJ1-5, with D tentatively TRBD1 (5 bases). Germline-derived CDR1 and CDR2 are DFQATT and SNEGSKA (reference sequence). The CDR3 extends over 14 amino acids. Trimming stripped 6 bases from V and 0 bases from J, with 12 bases between. The CDR3 nucleotides read TGCAGTGCAACCAGGGCCTCTAGCAATCAGCCCCAGCATTTT. The encoded protein is CSATRASSNQPQHF.

V gene TRBV27 combines with J gene TRBJ2-1; 8 positions agree with TRBD1. The V segment lost 4 bases and the J segment 8 bases; nucleotides outside the gene matches: 1. CDR1 is MNHEY, CDR2 SMNVEV, per germline (reference sequence). The CDR3 is made up of 12 amino acids. CDR3 loop: CASSSTGDEQFF. The CDR3 bases are TGTGCCAGCAGTTCGACAGGGGATGAGCAGTTCTTC.

This clonotype has at least ten counts. The chain recombines TRBV6-5 with TRBJ1-6, with TRBD1 matching 7 bases. The germline V gene has CDR1 MNHEY and CDR2 SVGAGI. The CDR3 is 13 amino acids. Trimming at V came to 5 bases and at J to 6 bases, leaving 1 base not matched to a gene. DNA for the CDR3: TGTGCCAGCAGTGGGGACAGTAATTCACCCCTCCACTTT. This sequence encodes CASSGDSNSPLHF.

The genes are TRBV5-1 and TRBJ2-1; 9 bases are shared with TRBD2. Per germline, CDR1 SGHRS and CDR2 YFSETQ. V shed 4 bases and J 0 bases; nucleotides not matched to a gene: 5. The CDR3 runs to 16 residues. The CDR3 DNA follows: TGCGCCAGCAGCGATAGCGGGGGCAGCTCCTACAATGAGCAGTTCTTC. Protein sequence: CASSDSGGSSYNEQFF.

The chain uses TRBV5-1 and TRBJ2-6; D is possibly TRBD1 (7 bases). Trimming removed 1 base at V and 2 bases at J, with 13 bases between. This CDR3 has 17 amino acids. Looked up from germline, CDR1 is SGHRS and CDR2 is YFSETQ. DNA of the CDR3: TGCGCCAGCAGCTTGCTTGTCAGGGGGGCTGGGGCCAACGTCCTGACTTTC. It yields the protein CASSLLVRGAGANVLTF.

The rearrangement links TRBV20-1 to TRBJ2-5; 8 positions agree with TRBD2. The CDR3 totals 15 residues. Trimming took 7 bases from V and 4 from J; bases not matched to a gene: 14. The germline gives CDR1 DFQATT, CDR2 SNEGSKA (reference sequence). The CDR3 DNA is TGCAGTGGAACCCCTAGCGGGCGGCGGGGAGAGACCCAGTACTTC. It codes for CSGTPSGRRGETQYF.

There are a few counts of this clonotype. This chain uses TRBV9 with TRBJ2-7, with 8 bases lining up with TRBD2. The germline V gene encodes CDR1 SGDLS and CDR2 YYNGEE. CDR3 length equals 15 residues. V was pared by 1 base and J by 1 base, with 4 bases of the junction left unmatched. The CDR3 nucleotides read TGTGCCAGCAGCGTACTAGCGGGTTTTTCCTACGAGCAGTACTTC. This encodes CASSVLAGFSYEQYF.

This clonotype has a handful of counts. V is TRBV5-1 and J is TRBJ2-5; tentative D call: TRBD1 (6 bases). The V gene's germline CDR1 is SGHRS and CDR2 YFSETQ. V lost 5 bases and J lost 5, with 10 bases in between. The CDR3 is 12 amino acids. The CDR3 DNA reads TGCGCCAGCAGTGCTCAGGGGGAGACCCAGTACTTC. Amino acids: CASSAQGETQYF.